This entry concerns a single T cell receptor beta chain. As yet, its antigen is unknown. Indicated time point: week 35, safety follow-up. With topical imiquimod, each dose of the vaccine consisted of 300 ug of mutant IDH1 20-mer peptide. Donors had new IDH1-mutant astrocytomas of WHO grade 3 or 4 (ATRX-lost). This record belongs to a study of a mutant IDH1 vaccine in newly diagnosed glioma. Study at large: In some groups vaccination began 4-6 weeks post-radiotherapy; others received it with temozolomide. Visit V12 was at week 35; visit V13 was at week 47.

From germline, CDR1 is SGHTA and CDR2 FQGNSA. CDR3 size: 14 residues. V was cut by 3 bases and J by 3 bases, with 11 bases left in between. Using immunoSEQ multiplex PCR, the repertoire was profiled, and TCRdb retains in-frame clones only, with some absent. The table records 50,000 to 65,000 clones, about 90% of them present only once. The V call is TRBV7-2, the J call TRBJ2-5; a weak D match, TRBD2 (6 bases). The sample here was PBMCs, taken from a glioma patient whose treatment included an IDH1 peptide vaccine. This clonotype was sampled from a man aged 35 to 55 with glioma. The CDR3 loop reads CASSFGGVKETQYF. The DNA of the CDR3 is TGTGCCAGCAGCTTTGGCGGGGTAAAAGAGACCCAGTACTTC.